The rows below give T cell receptor beta chains drawn from one sample of a study of identical twins. Each CDR3 protein is one row after TCRdb ran MiXCR on the 5' RACE reads. In the table there are hundreds of thousands of distinct CDR3 sequences, approximately 6% of which are singletons. The sequenced sample consisted of naive T cells sorted from blood. The origin of the receptors is a man aged 18 to 29 in good health. Both conserved end residues are part of each CDR3. The D gene is left open where the match is weak. A row's size may be missing; if present it is once, few, many or a size class.

D: .
V: TRBV10-3
J: TRBJ1-5
size: many
DNA: TGTGCCATCAGTGAGCCGGGAAATCAGCCCCAGCATTTT
CDR3: CAISEPGNQPQHF

D: TRBD2
V: TRBV20-1
J: TRBJ2-1
size: many
DNA: TGCAGTGCTAGAGGCTTGACTAGCGGGTTTTCAAGCTCCTACAATGAGCAGTTCTTC
CDR3: CSARGLTSGFSSSYNEQFF

D: .
V: TRBV30
J: TRBJ2-3
size: .
DNA: TGTGCCTGGGCCCCAGGAACAGGAGATACGCAGTATTTT
CDR3: CAWAPGTGDTQYF

D: TRBD1
V: TRBV15
J: TRBJ2-7
size: .
DNA: TGTGCCACCAGCAGAGACCAGGGGGCCTACGTGCAGTACTTC
CDR3: CATSRDQGAYVQYF

D: TRBD1
V: TRBV6-5
J: TRBJ2-2
size: many
DNA: TGTGCCAGCAGTTTTAACAGGGGGCTGCCCACCGGGGAGCTGTTTTTT
CDR3: CASSFNRGLPTGELFF

D: .
V: TRBV24-1
J: TRBJ2-5
size: .
DNA: TGTGCCACCAGTGAGGCTGATGGGAGGGAGACCCAGTACTTC
CDR3: CATSEADGRETQYF

D: .
V: TRBV11-2
J: TRBJ2-3
size: few
DNA: TGTGCCAGCAGCTCGAACCCCTTCACAGATACGCAGTATTTT
CDR3: CASSSNPFTDTQYF

D: .
V: TRBV9
J: TRBJ2-6
size: few
DNA: TGTGCCAGCAGCTTGAGAGGGAGCTCTGGGGCCAACGTCCTGACTTTC
CDR3: CASSLRGSSGANVLTF

D: .
V: TRBV10-3
J: TRBJ1-1
size: few
DNA: TGTGCCATCAGTGAGGGTCCTGAAGCTTTCTTT
CDR3: CAISEGPEAFF

D: .
V: TRBV12-3/TRBV12-4
J: TRBJ2-5
size: many
DNA: TGTGCCAGCAGTTTTCCCGATATACAAGAGACCCAGTACTTC
CDR3: CASSFPDIQETQYF

D: .
V: TRBV24-1
J: TRBJ2-1
size: many
DNA: TGTGCCACCAGTGATTTGCAGATGGGGGTAGAGCAGTTCTTC
CDR3: CATSDLQMGVEQFF

D: TRBD1
V: TRBV27
J: TRBJ2-1
size: .
DNA: TGTGCCAGCAGTTTTGCGGGACAGGGATACAATGAGCAGTTCTTC
CDR3: CASSFAGQGYNEQFF

D: TRBD1
V: TRBV12-3/TRBV12-4
J: TRBJ2-1
size: .
DNA: TGTGCCAGCAGTTTACGTACCGGGACAGGAGACAATGAGCAGTTCTTC
CDR3: CASSLRTGTGDNEQFF

D: TRBD2
V: TRBV18
J: TRBJ2-3
size: .
DNA: TGTGCCAGCTCACCACCGGGACTAGCGCGGTATACGCAGTATTTT
CDR3: CASSPPGLARYTQYF

D: .
V: TRBV20-1
J: TRBJ2-7
size: few
DNA: TGCAGTGCTAGAGATGCCAGCCGCTACGAGCAGTACTTC
CDR3: CSARDASRYEQYF

D: .
V: TRBV11-2
J: TRBJ2-2
size: .
DNA: TGTGCCAGCAGCTTAGTCAGTGGCCGGGACGCTGGGGAGAGGCACGGGGAGCTGTTTTTT
CDR3: CASSLVSGRDAGERHGELFF

D: TRBD2
V: TRBV5-1
J: TRBJ2-1
size: many
DNA: TGTGCCAGCAGCGGAACTAGCGGATCCTACAATGAGCAGTTCTTC
CDR3: CASSGTSGSYNEQFF

D: .
V: TRBV7-2
J: TRBJ2-4
size: many
DNA: TGTGCCAACAGCCACAGTTTAGCCAAAAACATTCAGTACTTC
CDR3: CANSHSLAKNIQYF

D: .
V: TRBV6-5
J: TRBJ2-5
size: .
DNA: TGTGCCAGCAGTCACGAAGGGACCCAGTACTTC
CDR3: CASSHEGTQYF

D: .
V: TRBV11-1
J: TRBJ2-2
size: .
DNA: TGTGCCAGCAGCTTAGTATCGTTTCGGGAGAGGAACACCGGGGAGCTGTTTTTT
CDR3: CASSLVSFRERNTGELFF

D: .
V: TRBV25-1
J: TRBJ2-4
size: few
DNA: TGTGCCAGCAGTCCGGTCGGGACAATGGGAAACATTCAGTACTTC
CDR3: CASSPVGTMGNIQYF

D: TRBD2
V: TRBV24-1
J: TRBJ2-5
size: few
DNA: TGTGCCACCAGTGATTCACCCCCGGGACTAGCGGGAGTGGAAGAGACCCAGTACTTC
CDR3: CATSDSPPGLAGVEETQYF

D: .
V: TRBV5-6
J: TRBJ2-1
size: few
DNA: TGTGCCAGCAGCCCCGGGACTGAAGGACATGAGCAGTTCTTC
CDR3: CASSPGTEGHEQFF

D: .
V: TRBV29-1
J: TRBJ2-4
size: many
DNA: TGCAGCGTTGGCGAGGAAAACATTCAGTACTTC
CDR3: CSVGEENIQYF

D: TRBD1
V: TRBV12-3/TRBV12-4
J: TRBJ2-5
size: .
DNA: TGTGCCAGCAGTCCCAGGGGGATCCTACCTCAAGAGACCCAGTACTTC
CDR3: CASSPRGILPQETQYF

D: TRBD2
V: TRBV9
J: TRBJ2-5
size: few
DNA: TGTGCCAGCAGCGCTCATGGGACTACGACCCAGTACTTC
CDR3: CASSAHGTTTQYF

D: .
V: TRBV18
J: TRBJ1-3
size: .
DNA: TGTGCCAGCTCACCACCCCGTGGAAACACCATATATTTT
CDR3: CASSPPRGNTIYF

D: TRBD1
V: TRBV29-1
J: TRBJ1-2
size: .
DNA: TGCAGCGTACTGACCGGGACAGTGGGCTACACCTTC
CDR3: CSVLTGTVGYTF

D: TRBD1
V: TRBV5-1
J: TRBJ2-2
size: .
DNA: TGCGCCAGCAGCGTAGGGGGCGCGGACACCGGGGAGCTGTTTTTT
CDR3: CASSVGGADTGELFF

D: .
V: TRBV7-3
J: TRBJ1-2
size: few
DNA: TGTGCCAGCAGCTTAAGCAGGGATAATGGCTACACCTTC
CDR3: CASSLSRDNGYTF

D: TRBD2
V: TRBV3-1
J: TRBJ2-1
size: many
DNA: TGTGCCAGCAGCCAGATAGGACTAGCGGCGGAGCAGTTCTTC
CDR3: CASSQIGLAAEQFF

D: TRBD2
V: TRBV10-3
J: TRBJ2-1
size: many
DNA: TGTGCCATCACCCCACTAGCGGAATCCTACAATGAGCAGTTCTTC
CDR3: CAITPLAESYNEQFF

D: TRBD1
V: TRBV5-1
J: TRBJ2-3
size: many
DNA: TGCGCCAGCAGCGGGGGACAGCTGCGGACAGATACGCAGTATTTT
CDR3: CASSGGQLRTDTQYF

D: .
V: TRBV15
J: TRBJ2-7
size: many
DNA: TGTGCCACCAGCAGGCTAGAATCTGGGGAGCAGTACTTC
CDR3: CATSRLESGEQYF

D: .
V: TRBV18
J: TRBJ1-4
size: .
DNA: TGTGCCAGCGTCACAGGGACTAATGAAAAACTGTTTTTT
CDR3: CASVTGTNEKLFF

D: .
V: TRBV6-1
J: TRBJ2-2
size: many
DNA: TGTGCCAGCCACGGGTGGGACACCGGGGAGCTGTTTTTT
CDR3: CASHGWDTGELFF

D: .
V: TRBV6-5
J: TRBJ2-7
size: many
DNA: TGTGCCAGCAGTTACCGCTTTAGCACTACGGTTGACGAGCAGTACTTC
CDR3: CASSYRFSTTVDEQYF

D: TRBD2
V: TRBV5-1
J: TRBJ2-5
size: .
DNA: TGCGCCAGCAGCTTGGCCAGAGGTAGCGGGAGCCAAGAGACCCAGTACTTC
CDR3: CASSLARGSGSQETQYF

D: TRBD1
V: TRBV24-1
J: TRBJ1-2
size: many
DNA: TGTGCCACCAGTGACTTTGGGGACAGTGGCTACACCTTC
CDR3: CATSDFGDSGYTF

D: TRBD1
V: TRBV12-3/TRBV12-4
J: TRBJ2-1
size: .
DNA: TGTGCCAGCAGTCAAGGGGACAGGGGCTACAATGAGCAGTTCTTC
CDR3: CASSQGDRGYNEQFF

D: .
V: TRBV6-2/TRBV6-3
J: TRBJ1-2
size: few
DNA: TGTGCCAGCAGCAACACCCGGGTTCGCTATGGCTACACCTTC
CDR3: CASSNTRVRYGYTF

D: TRBD2
V: TRBV18
J: TRBJ2-7
size: .
DNA: TGTGCCAGCTCACCAATAGCGGGAGCGGACGAGCAGTACTTC
CDR3: CASSPIAGADEQYF

D: .
V: TRBV7-9
J: TRBJ2-1
size: many
DNA: TGTGCCACAGTAATTGTGGGGAGGGAGCAGTTCTTC
CDR3: CATVIVGREQFF

D: .
V: TRBV6-5
J: TRBJ2-1
size: .
DNA: TGTGCCAGCAGTTACGGGACGGAACCCCACAATGAGCAGTTCTTC
CDR3: CASSYGTEPHNEQFF

D: .
V: TRBV18
J: TRBJ2-3
size: few
DNA: TGTGCCAGCTCACCACCAGAGGACAGCTTCACAGATACGCAGTATTTT
CDR3: CASSPPEDSFTDTQYF

D: TRBD1
V: TRBV4-2
J: TRBJ1-1
size: many
DNA: TGTGCCAGCAGCCAAGATGACAGGGGGTATGCTTTCTTT
CDR3: CASSQDDRGYAFF

D: .
V: TRBV29-1
J: TRBJ2-7
size: .
DNA: TGCAGCGTTGAAGGCCCCCGCTACGAGCAGTACTTC
CDR3: CSVEGPRYEQYF

D: .
V: TRBV3-1
J: TRBJ2-7
size: .
DNA: TGTGCCAGCAGCCAAAATCCGCTTCCGACTTCCTACGAGCAGTACTTC
CDR3: CASSQNPLPTSYEQYF

D: TRBD1
V: TRBV12-3/TRBV12-4
J: TRBJ2-3
size: many
DNA: TGTGCTGACAGGGGAGGTACAGATACGCAGTATTTT
CDR3: CADRGGTDTQYF

D: TRBD2
V: TRBV5-1
J: TRBJ2-1
size: few
DNA: TGCGCCAGCAGCTCCGTAGCGGGAGGGCCCCACAATGAGCAGTTCTTC
CDR3: CASSSVAGGPHNEQFF

D: .
V: TRBV10-1
J: TRBJ2-1
size: .
DNA: TGCGCCAGCAGTGAGTCGACAGGAACCGGGGATGAGCAGTTCTTC
CDR3: CASSESTGTGDEQFF

D: .
V: TRBV29-1
J: TRBJ2-2
size: many
DNA: TGCAGCGTTGATAGCGCGGCGAACACCGGGGAGCTGTTTTTT
CDR3: CSVDSAANTGELFF

D: .
V: TRBV6-6
J: TRBJ1-1
size: .
DNA: TGTGCCAGCATTATAGGGGGACCCACTGAAGCTTTCTTT
CDR3: CASIIGGPTEAFF

D: .
V: TRBV5-1
J: TRBJ2-1
size: many
DNA: TGCGCCAGCAGCTCGACCACCTACAATGAGCAGTTCTTC
CDR3: CASSSTTYNEQFF

D: TRBD2
V: TRBV20-1
J: TRBJ2-3
size: few
DNA: TGCAGTGCTCAGAAACGGGGGGTGACAGATACGCAGTATTTT
CDR3: CSAQKRGVTDTQYF

D: .
V: TRBV27
J: TRBJ2-5
size: .
DNA: TGTGCCAGCAGTTCCAGGTCGGAGTGGGGGACCCAGTACTTC
CDR3: CASSSRSEWGTQYF

D: .
V: TRBV10-3
J: TRBJ2-3
size: many
DNA: TGTGCCATCAGTGACAGGACTAGCACAGATACGCAGTATTTT
CDR3: CAISDRTSTDTQYF

D: .
V: TRBV6-2/TRBV6-3
J: TRBJ2-3
size: .
DNA: TGTGCCAGCAGTTCCCCGGCGGGGACTAGCACAGATACGCAGTATTTT
CDR3: CASSSPAGTSTDTQYF